Each of the 13 T cell receptor beta chains below was sequenced from the same sample in a study of blood T cell repertoires in COVID-19. Sequencing used immunoSEQ multiplex PCR; TCRdb keeps in-frame clones, though not all of them. The sample lists some 320,000 clones, about 90% occurring once. Sequenced: PBMCs or T cells enriched from blood (not recorded which). All receptors come from a woman aged 45-59 years who had been exposed to COVID-19.

Turning to this clone: Additional DNA sequences in this sample encode the identical CDR3. The chain recombines TRBV6-5 with TRBJ2-5; maybe TRBD1 (7 bases). The ends were cut back, 3 bases at V and 1 base at J, with 12 bases in the middle. This CDR3 spans 15 amino acids. Germline V gives CDR1 MNHEY, CDR2 SVGAGI. The CDR3 sequence is CASSYRGTAQETQYF. CDR3 DNA sequence: TGTGCCAGCAGTTATCGCGGGACAGCCCAAGAGACCCAGTACTTC.

This clone came up once. The genes are TRBV18 and TRBJ2-3; D ambiguous. The germline V gene has CDR1 KGHSH and CDR2 LQKENI. The CDR3 totals 10 residues. Trimming left V 6 bases short and J 7 bases short, with 5 bases between. The CDR3 DNA follows: TGTGCCAGCTCGTATAATACGCAGTATTTT. Translation gives CASSYNTQYF.

The rearrangement links TRBV5-6 to TRBJ1-6; D not certain. The V end lost 2 bases, the J end lost 8 bases, and 11 bases lay between the germline ends. Germline V lookup: CDR1 SGHDT, CDR2 YYEEEE. This CDR3 has 14 residues. The CDR3 here is CASSFIREDSPLHF. In DNA form, the CDR3 reads TGTGCCAGCAGCTTTATCCGGGAGGATTCACCCCTCCACTTT.

The chain carries TRBV30 and TRBJ1-1; D is possibly TRBD1 (5 bases). V was cut by 1 base and J by 11 bases, with 20 bases left in between. The germline gives CDR1 GTSNPN, CDR2 SVGIG (reference sequence). CDR3 length: 14 residues. The CDR3 nucleotides are TGTGCCTGGAGTGGCACAGGCCCCACCGCGAGGGCTTTCTTT. This sequence encodes CAWSGTGPTARAFF.

The chain joins TRBV5-4 to TRBJ1-3, with 7 bases matching TRBD1. V gave up 6 bases and J gave up 0 bases; unmatched junction bases: 9. This CDR3 has 16 amino acids. Germline lookup yields CDR1 SGHNT and CDR2 YYREEE (reference sequence). CDR3 nucleotide sequence: TGTGCCAGCACCAAAGGGGGCAGCCCCTCTGGAAACACCATATATTTT. It specifies CASTKGGSPSGNTIYF.

The rearrangement links TRBV3-1 (or the pseudogene TRBV3-2) to TRBJ2-5; D gene uncertain. The CDR3 is 11 amino acids. Trimming took 1 base from V and 8 from J, leaving 5 bases between them. CDR1 and CDR2 (germline): LGHDT, YNNKEL (reference sequence). The CDR3 DNA follows: TGTGCCAGCAGCCAAGGTCAAACCCAGTACTTC. Its protein is CASSQGQTQYF.

This chain uses TRBV6-1 with TRBJ1-2, with D maybe TRBD1 (6 bases). Trimming removed 2 bases at V and 4 bases at J, with 8 bases between. The CDR3 spans 13 residues. CDR1 and CDR2 (germline): MNHNS, SASEGT. CDR3 protein: CASSELGGYGYTF. For the CDR3, the DNA is TGTGCCAGCAGTGAACTAGGGGGCTATGGCTACACCTTC.

The chain links TRBV10-2 to TRBJ2-1, with 14 bases matching TRBD2. Germline CDR1 WSHSY, CDR2 SAAADI. The CDR3 loop spans 16 amino acids. J gave up 4 bases and V 6 bases, and 5 bases lay outside the gene matches. DNA for the CDR3: TGCGCCAGCAGCGGGACTAGCGGGGGCTTTTACAATGAGCAGTTCTTC. Residues: CASSGTSGGFYNEQFF.

This clone showed up just once. V is TRBV19 and J is TRBJ2-7, with D possibly matching TRBD2 (5 bases). CDR3 length: 15 amino acids. Trimming stripped 4 bases from V and 4 bases from J, with 17 bases between. Germline CDR1 and CDR2: LNHDA and SQIVND (reference sequence). The chain's CDR3 is CASSTDARGFYEQYF. The DNA of the CDR3 is TGTGCCAGTAGTACAGACGCTCGGGGTTTTTACGAGCAGTACTTC.

The chain carries TRBV3-1 (or the pseudogene TRBV3-2) and TRBJ2-7; 10 bases match TRBD1. The germline V gene encodes CDR1 LGHDT and CDR2 YNNKEL (reference sequence). The length of the CDR3 is 15 residues. V was clipped by 3 bases and J by 1 base; unmatched bases: 3. The CDR3 protein is CASSHGTGASYEQYF. The CDR3 DNA reads as TGTGCCAGCAGCCATGGGACAGGGGCATCCTACGAGCAGTACTTC.

The rearrangement joins TRBV28 to TRBJ2-2; 7 bases are shared with TRBD1. The germline V gene encodes CDR1 MDHEN and CDR2 SYDVKM. This CDR3 is 15 amino acids long. V lost 5 bases to trimming and J lost 6 bases; unmatched junction nucleotides: 9. The CDR3 sequence: CASSPTDRVSGELFF. The DNA for the CDR3 is TGTGCCAGCAGTCCTACCGACAGGGTTTCCGGGGAGCTGTTTTTT.

This clone has just one count. The V and J genes are TRBV11-2 and TRBJ2-7, with 10 bases identical to TRBD1. Germline CDR1 reads SGHAT; CDR2 reads FQNNGV. Germline trimming cut 1 base from V and 5 bases from J; bases unmatched to any gene: 8. The CDR3 runs 16 residues. The CDR3 region has the DNA TGTGCCAGCAGCTTAGTATTGAGGGACAGGGGCAACGAGCAGTACTTC. Translated: CASSLVLRDRGNEQYF. Drawing the rest from reference TRBV11-2 and TRBJ2-7, the complete variable domain is EAGVAQSPRYKIIEKRQSVAFWCNPISGHATLYWYQQILGQGPKLLIQFQNNGVVDDSQLPKDRFSAERLKGVDSTLKIQPAKLEDSAVYLCASSLVLRDRGNEQYFGPGTRLTVT.

The chain links TRBV19 to TRBJ2-2; 7 bases align to TRBD1. J lost 4 bases, V lost 3 bases, and 5 bases had no gene match. This CDR3 comprises 15 residues. Germline CDR1 is LNHDA and CDR2 is SQIVND (reference sequence). CDR3 region: CASSMVGQSTGELFF. The CDR3 DNA follows: TGTGCCAGTAGTATGGTGGGACAGAGCACCGGGGAGCTGTTTTTT.